This TCR beta chain was obtained from a study of PD-1 blockade in classical Hodgkin lymphoma. As to time point: newly diagnosed, previously untreated cHL patient sample. Untreated, newly diagnosed classical Hodgkin lymphoma PBMCs were comparators. To note about this clone: Its specificity is not known.

Trimming shortened V by 5 bases and J by 6 bases, and 14 bases separated the two germline ends. The CDR3 contains 14 residues. Germline values: CDR1 SGHAT, CDR2 FQNNGV. Study-wide results and limits: Baseline TCR diversity was reportedly lower in newly diagnosed patients than in healthy donors. It was reported as lower still in relapsed/refractory patients. Why the repertoires differ is still unclear, perhaps disease activity or prior therapy.

The table came from immunoSEQ multiplex PCR; TCRdb's copy has only in-frame clones and leaves some out. The table has 70,000 or so clones, nearly 95% seen once. The genes are TRBV11-2 and TRBJ1-5, with D possibly matching TRBD1 (6 bases). The receptor was isolated from a human donor with classical Hodgkin lymphoma. Sample: peripheral blood mononuclear cells (PBMCs). CDR3 sequence: CASSPTGSSQPQHF. CDR3 DNA: TGTGCCAGCAGCCCTACAGGGTCAAGTCAGCCCCAGCATTTT.